Each of the 21 T cell receptor beta chains below was sequenced from the same sample in a study of cytomegalovirus exposure and HLA in healthy donors. The study ran its PCR with 60 Vbeta and 13 Jbeta primers. The table came from immunoSEQ multiplex PCR; TCRdb's copy has only in-frame clones and leaves some out. The table has some 120,000 clones, under 85% seen once. Sample: PBMCs. The source of these receptors is a woman in her 50s in good health and CMV-seropositive.

The chain combines TRBV20-1 with TRBJ1-2; D gene uncertain. The CDR3 loop spans 11 amino acids. Per germline, CDR1 DFQATT and CDR2 SNEGSKA (reference sequence). Trimming took 5 bases from V and 5 from J, leaving 9 bases between them. The CDR3 region has the DNA TGCAGTGCTCCGGGAGCTTATGGCTACACCTTC. Its protein product is CSAPGAYGYTF.

The V gene is TRBV2, the J gene TRBJ2-7; D is possibly TRBD2 (5 bases). The CDR3 is made up of 14 amino acids. The V gene lost 6 bases and the J gene lost 0 bases, with 12 bases spanning the gap. Germline loops: CDR1 SNHLY, CDR2 FYNNEI. In nucleotides, the CDR3 is TGTGCCAGCAGCGAAAGCGGCCTCTCCTACGAGCAGTACTTC. Its protein product is CASSESGLSYEQYF.

The rearrangement uses TRBV18 and TRBJ1-4; the D gene is possibly TRBD1 (6 bases). CDR3 length equals 14 residues. V lost 3 bases to trimming and J lost 1 base, with 6 bases between them. Germline CDR1 reads KGHSH; CDR2 reads LQKENI. CDR3 residues: CASSPRGTNEKLFF. The CDR3 bases are TGTGCCAGCTCACCCAGGGGAACTAATGAAAAACTGTTTTTT.

The V and J genes are TRBV2 and TRBJ1-5; perhaps TRBD1 as D (5 bases). The CDR3 is 15 amino acids. Trimming stripped 0 bases from V and 7 bases from J, with 13 bases between. Looked up from germline, CDR1 is SNHLY and CDR2 is FYNNEI. CDR3 sequence (DNA): TGTGCCAGCAGTGAAGCGCTTCCGGGGGACCAGCCCCAGCATTTT. It encodes CASSEALPGDQPQHF.

V and J are TRBV4-1 and TRBJ2-1; TRBD1 aligns across 8 bases. V shed 3 bases, J shed 2 bases, and the junction held 9 bases outside the gene matches. This CDR3 has 17 amino acids. CDR1 and CDR2 from the germline V gene are MGHRA and YSYEKL. The CDR3 region is CASSQYLLDRAYNEQFF. The CDR3 DNA reads as TGCGCCAGCAGCCAGTACCTTCTGGACAGGGCCTACAATGAGCAGTTCTTC.

The gene calls are TRBV7-8 and TRBJ1-2; D uncertain. V gave up 1 base and J gave up 10 bases, with 10 bases separating them. In germline, CDR1 is SGHVS, CDR2 FQNEAQ. The CDR3 is made up of 12 amino acids. The CDR3 coding sequence is TGTGCCAGCAGCTTAGAAAATAGCCTCTACACCTTC. It specifies CASSLENSLYTF.

The genes are TRBV7-2 and TRBJ2-5; TRBD2 is a possible D gene (7 bases). Germline assignment: CDR1 SGHTA and CDR2 FQGNSA. Trimming took 2 bases from V and 3 from J, leaving 13 bases between them. The CDR3 extends over 15 amino acids. CDR3 sequence reads: CASSLNGGAKETQYF. The CDR3 nucleotides are TGTGCCAGCAGCTTAAATGGGGGGGCAAAAGAGACCCAGTACTTC.

This clone was recorded a few times. The J gene is TRBJ2-5, the V gene TRBV19; 7 bases map to TRBD1. Germline trimming cut 0 bases from V and 1 base from J; bases unmatched to any gene: 14. This CDR3 has 19 residues. Germline assignment: CDR1 LNHDA and CDR2 SQIVND (reference sequence). The CDR3 spells CASSIDHLTGLGTQETQYF. CDR3 DNA sequence: TGTGCCAGTAGTATAGACCACCTGACAGGGCTGGGAACCCAAGAGACCCAGTACTTC.

V is TRBV29-1 and J is TRBJ2-7; 8 bases line up with TRBD1. The CDR3 is 13 amino acids. J lost 6 bases, V lost 7 bases, and 11 bases had no gene match. The germline V gene has CDR1 SQVTM and CDR2 ANQGSEA. Here the CDR3 reads CSAVGTGQAEQYF. DNA for the CDR3: TGCAGCGCCGTGGGGACAGGTCAGGCCGAGCAGTACTTC.

The chain recombines TRBV6-5 with TRBJ1-1; 8 bases are a match to TRBD1. This CDR3 spans 13 amino acids. Germline V gives CDR1 MNHEY, CDR2 SVGAGI. The ends lost 10 bases at V and 5 bases at J; junction bases unmatched: 9. The CDR3 sequence: CATFNRGGTEAFF. The CDR3 nucleotides are TGTGCCACCTTCAACAGGGGGGGAACTGAAGCTTTCTTT.

The J gene is TRBJ1-1, the V gene TRBV5-1; TRBD1 agrees at 7 bases. Trimming cost V 4 bases and J 2 bases; bases outside gene matches: 11. The CDR3 contains 16 residues. Germline values: CDR1 SGHRS, CDR2 YFSETQ. The CDR3, as DNA: TGCGCCAGCAGCGGACTGGGACAGATGGTAAACACTGAAGCTTTCTTT. Translating gives CASSGLGQMVNTEAFF.

This clone was counted a few times. The V gene is TRBV25-1, the J gene TRBJ2-1; D is possibly TRBD2 (6 bases). Per germline, CDR1 MGHDK and CDR2 SYGVNS. The length of the CDR3 is 14 residues. The V end lost 2 bases, the J end lost 7 bases, and 12 bases lay between the germline ends. CDR3 in amino acids: CASSETFLANEQFF. For the CDR3, the DNA is TGTGCCAGCAGTGAAACCTTCCTAGCGAATGAGCAGTTCTTC.

This clone has only a few counts. The rearrangement joins TRBV4-1 to TRBJ1-5, with D hard to call. Trimming cost V 0 bases and J 6 bases, with 9 bases left between them. The CDR3 loop spans 14 amino acids. In germline, CDR1 is MGHRA, CDR2 YSYEKL. CDR3 nucleotide sequence: TGCGCCAGCAGCCAAGACGGCGAGGGTCAGCCCCAGCATTTT. Protein sequence: CASSQDGEGQPQHF.

The V gene is TRBV29-1, the J gene TRBJ2-7; no clear D. The CDR3 is 15 residues long. Germline CDR1 reads SQVTM; CDR2 reads ANQGSEA. V lost 5 bases to trimming and J lost 2 bases, with 19 bases between them. The CDR3 region has the DNA TGCAGCGTTCATGGTACGCAGGCAACTCCCTACGAGCAGTACTTC. This gives the protein CSVHGTQATPYEQYF.

This clone has a single count. This rearrangement joins TRBV4-3 to TRBJ1-2; D is ambiguous. This CDR3 region has 16 residues. Trimming took 1 base from V and 7 from J, leaving 19 bases between them. Germline V gene lookup returns CDR1 LGHNA and CDR2 YSLEER. The CDR3 region has the DNA TGCGCCAGCAGCCAAGCGTGGGTCGACAAGGTGGGTGGCTACACCTTC. Its translation: CASSQAWVDKVGGYTF.

V and J are TRBV19 and TRBJ1-6, with TRBD1 matching 9 bases. The CDR3 spans 14 residues. V gave up 6 bases and J gave up 7 bases; unmatched junction bases: 4. Germline CDR1 is LNHDA and CDR2 is SQIVND (reference sequence). This CDR3 reads CASRPQGANSPLHF. The CDR3 bases are TGTGCCAGTAGGCCACAGGGGGCGAATTCACCCCTCCACTTT.

The chain employs TRBV7-8 and TRBJ2-7; the match to TRBD2 covers 10 bases. The CDR3 sequence is 14 residues long. V was pared by 4 bases and J by 3 bases, with 3 bases of the junction left unmatched. CDR1 is SGHVS, CDR2 FQNEAQ, per germline. In DNA form, the CDR3 reads TGTGCCAGCAGCTGGTCTAGCGGGAGCTACGAGCAGTACTTC. Its protein product is CASSWSSGSYEQYF. Combining the CDR3 with reference TRBV7-8 and TRBJ2-7 gives the whole variable domain GAGVSQSPRYKVAKRGQDVALRCDPISGHVSLFWYQQALGQGPEFLTYFQNEAQLDKSGLPSDRFFAERPEGSVSTLKIQRTQQEDSAVYLCASSWSSGSYEQYFGPGTRLTVT.

This clone has only a few counts. The CDR3 sequence is CASRGGMANTGELFF. CDR3 sequence (DNA): TGTGCCAGCAGGGGGGGGATGGCGAACACCGGGGAGCTGTTTTTT. V and J are TRBV2 and TRBJ2-2; 7 nucleotides line up with TRBD2. CDR3 length: 15 residues. V shed 6 bases, J shed 0 bases, and the junction held 4 bases outside the gene matches. Germline V CDR1 and CDR2: SNHLY, FYNNEI. The full variable domain, in which reference TRBV2 and TRBJ2-2 provide the parts outside the CDR3, is EPEVTQTPSHQVTQMGQEVILRCVPISNHLYFYWYRQILGQKVEFLVSFYNNEISEKSEIFDDQFSVERPDGSNFTLKIRSTKLEDSAMYFCASRGGMANTGELFFGEGSRLTVL.

This sequence joins TRBV11-1 and TRBJ1-1, with a weak D call TRBD1 (6 bases). Germline loops: CDR1 SGHAT, CDR2 FQDESV (reference sequence). This CDR3 comprises 13 residues. V lost 7 bases, J lost 4 bases, and 13 bases lay in between. For the CDR3, the DNA is TGTGCCAGCACCTCCAGGGGTGGCACTGAAGCTTTCTTT. Translation gives CASTSRGGTEAFF.

CDR3 loop: CASSASGAGPDTQYF. CDR3 DNA sequence: TGTGCCAGCAGCGCTAGCGGGGCGGGCCCAGATACGCAGTATTTT. The V and J genes are TRBV9 and TRBJ2-3; 9 bases map to TRBD2. The CDR3 has 15 amino acids. CDR1 and CDR2 (germline): SGDLS, YYNGEE. Trimming at V came to 3 bases and at J to 4 bases, leaving 6 bases not matched to a gene.

The chain carries TRBV7-2 and TRBJ2-1; 7 bases are a match to TRBD2. Germline V gene sequence: CDR1 SGHTA, CDR2 FQGNSA. The V segment lost 5 bases and the J segment 2 bases; nucleotides outside the gene matches: 6. The CDR3 runs to 15 residues. The CDR3: CASSPGLVPYNEQFF. The CDR3 nucleotides read TGTGCCAGCAGCCCCGGACTAGTTCCCTACAATGAGCAGTTCTTC.